This TCR beta chain was recorded in a study of blood T cell repertoires in COVID-19 (dated by TCRdb to 2020 to 2021). Regarding the study in general: Samples covering the acute and convalescent phases of COVID-19 were provided by collaborators in the United States, Italy and Spain. The material from the prospective study consisted of cDNA or gDNA derived from T cells, B-cell-depleted T cells, or PBMCs. Subjects who had been exposed to COVID-19, were actively infected with it, or had recovered from it provided the deeply sampled blood TCRbeta repertoires that made up the dataset. Samples were obtained from the ongoing ImmuneRACE study (first 160 participants) and from over 1,000 subjects provided by 6 global collaborators. The sample metadata nearly always contained a de-identified subject ID, COVID-19 status, age in years and sex. A freely available public database, intended as a resource for researchers studying the immune response to SARS-CoV-2, is where the repertoires were released. Where available, HLA class I and class II types were taken from metadata supplied by the sample provider and were not determined by assay-based typing. Paper-wide results and their limitations: The quantity of clinical and demographic metadata differed by source and by participant and was supplied without curation.

TCRbeta CDR3 regions were amplified from genomic DNA using the immunoSEQ Assay, a bias-controlled multiplex PCR. Turning to the authors' computational methods: The number of nucleated cells in each sample was estimated from the amplification of reference gene primers within the assay. To quantify the absolute abundance of each unique TCRbeta CDR3 rearrangement, sequence reads were collapsed and filtered. Productive Simpson clonality was computed per sample as the square root of Simpson's diversity index over productive rearrangements. TCRdb mirrors the immuneACCESS table, restricted to in-frame sequences. Some clones are absent from its copies; in checked studies, under half trace to an unresolved V gene, and the reason for the others is unknown. V, J and clone size reflect that table, while D and trimming were determined from the DNA. This sample is represented by 350,000 to 400,000 clones; roughly 90% of them were singletons. Of the sample, about 6.5% is held by the ten largest clones.

Whole blood was collected in K2EDTA tubes by collaborating institutions according to the institutions' own protocols. For TCRbeta analysis, collaborators shipped samples as frozen whole blood, isolated PBMCs, or DNA extracted from either of those sample types. Points on this clone: Which antigen it targets is not known. The record has no base qualities; no much larger clone is one base away.

Sequencing was done on a sample of peripheral blood. The receptor's source is a man in his late teens or twenties with active or convalescent COVID-19.

The CDR3 region reads CASSLVLRTGGINEKLFF. The nucleotide sequence is TGTGCCAGCAGCTTAGTTCTTCGGACAGGGGGGATTAATGAAAAACTGTTTTTT. The V and J genes are TRBV7-6 and TRBJ1-4, and 10 junction bases match TRBD1. V loses 1 base at its end and J loses 4 bases; junction bases beyond the gene matches: 9. The CDR3 sequence holds 18 residues, the cysteine and phenylalanine included. Only the CDR3 DNA stays, 54 bases, in frame from base 1. CDR1 and CDR2 are read off the germline V gene as SGHVS and FNYEAQ.